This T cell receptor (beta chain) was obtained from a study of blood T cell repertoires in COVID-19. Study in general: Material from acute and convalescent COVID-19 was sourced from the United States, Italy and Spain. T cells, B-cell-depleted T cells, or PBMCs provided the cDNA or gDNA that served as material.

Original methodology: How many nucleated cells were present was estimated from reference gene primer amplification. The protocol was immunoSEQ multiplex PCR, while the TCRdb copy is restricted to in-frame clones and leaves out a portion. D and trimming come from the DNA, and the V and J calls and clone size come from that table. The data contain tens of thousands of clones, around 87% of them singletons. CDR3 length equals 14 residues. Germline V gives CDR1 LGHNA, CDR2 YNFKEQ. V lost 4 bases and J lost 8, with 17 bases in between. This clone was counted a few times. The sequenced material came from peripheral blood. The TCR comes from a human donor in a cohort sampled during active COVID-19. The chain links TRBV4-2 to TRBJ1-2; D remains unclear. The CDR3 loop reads CASSLRSGSGGYTF. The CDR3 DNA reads TGTGCCAGCAGCCTACGTTCGGGGTCCGGCGGCTACACCTTC.